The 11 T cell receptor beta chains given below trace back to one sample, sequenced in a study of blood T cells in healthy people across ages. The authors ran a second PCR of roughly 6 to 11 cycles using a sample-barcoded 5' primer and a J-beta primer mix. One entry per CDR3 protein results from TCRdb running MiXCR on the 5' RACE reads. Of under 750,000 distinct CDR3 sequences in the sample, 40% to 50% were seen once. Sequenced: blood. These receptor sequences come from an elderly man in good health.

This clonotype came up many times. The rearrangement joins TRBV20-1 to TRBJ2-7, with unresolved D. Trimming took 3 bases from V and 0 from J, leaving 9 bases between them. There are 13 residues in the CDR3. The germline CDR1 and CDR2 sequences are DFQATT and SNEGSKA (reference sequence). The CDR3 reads CSASGSNSYEQYF. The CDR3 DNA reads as TGCAGTGCTAGTGGTTCTAACTCCTACGAGCAGTACTTC.

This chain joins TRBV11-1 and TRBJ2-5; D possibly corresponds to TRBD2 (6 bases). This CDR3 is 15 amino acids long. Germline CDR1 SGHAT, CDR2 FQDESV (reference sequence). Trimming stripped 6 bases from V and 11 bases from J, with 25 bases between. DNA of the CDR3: TGTGCCAGCAGGGCCTTCGGGACTCTCAACAATAAGCAGTACTTC. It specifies CASRAFGTLNNKQYF.

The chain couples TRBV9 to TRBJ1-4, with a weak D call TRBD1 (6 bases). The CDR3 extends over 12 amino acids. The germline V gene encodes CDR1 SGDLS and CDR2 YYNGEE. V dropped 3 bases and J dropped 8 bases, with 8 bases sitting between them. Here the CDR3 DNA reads TGTGCCAGCAGCGCCACAGGGGAAAAACTGTTTTTT. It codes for CASSATGEKLFF.

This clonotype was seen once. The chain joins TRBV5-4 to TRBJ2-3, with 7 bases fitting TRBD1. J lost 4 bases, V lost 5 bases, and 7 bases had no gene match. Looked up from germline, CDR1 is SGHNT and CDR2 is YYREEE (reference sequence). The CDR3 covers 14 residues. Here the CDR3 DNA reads TGTGCCAGCAGGCGAGGGGGCATGGCAGATACGCAGTATTTT. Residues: CASRRGGMADTQYF.

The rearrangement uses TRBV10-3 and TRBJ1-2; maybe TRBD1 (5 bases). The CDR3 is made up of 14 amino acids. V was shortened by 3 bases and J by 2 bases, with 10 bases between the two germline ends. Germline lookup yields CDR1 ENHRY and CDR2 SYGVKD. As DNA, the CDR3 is TGTGCCATCAGTGATCAGGGAGGAAACTATGGCTACACCTTC. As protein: CAISDQGGNYGYTF.

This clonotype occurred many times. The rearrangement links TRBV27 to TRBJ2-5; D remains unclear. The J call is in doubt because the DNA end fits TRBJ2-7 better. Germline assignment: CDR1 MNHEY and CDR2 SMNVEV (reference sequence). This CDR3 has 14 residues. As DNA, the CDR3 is TGTGCCAGCAGTTACGGGCCACCGCCCTACGAGCAGTACTTC. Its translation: CASSYGPPPYEQYF.

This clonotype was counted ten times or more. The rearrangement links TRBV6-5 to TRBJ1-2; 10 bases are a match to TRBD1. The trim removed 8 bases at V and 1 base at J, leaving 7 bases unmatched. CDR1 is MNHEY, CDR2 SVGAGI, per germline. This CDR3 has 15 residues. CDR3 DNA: TGTGCCAGCCGGGACAGGGGAAGGGGTAACTATGGCTACACCTTC. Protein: CASRDRGRGNYGYTF.

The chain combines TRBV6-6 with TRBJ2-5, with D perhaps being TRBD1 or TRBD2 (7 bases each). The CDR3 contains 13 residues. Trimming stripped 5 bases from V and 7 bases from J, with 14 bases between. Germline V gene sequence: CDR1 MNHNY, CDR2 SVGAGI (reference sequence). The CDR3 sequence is CASSPGGGLTQYF. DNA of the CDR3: TGTGCCAGCAGTCCAGGGGGGGGTTTGACCCAGTACTTC.

DNA for the CDR3: TGCAGTGCTAGTGAACGAGACGAAAAACTGTTTTTT. This sequence encodes CSASERDEKLFF. This chain uses TRBV20-1 with TRBJ1-4, with D hard to call. CDR1 is DFQATT, CDR2 SNEGSKA, per germline (reference sequence). V was pared by 3 bases and J by 8 bases, with 10 bases between. CDR3 length equals 12 residues.

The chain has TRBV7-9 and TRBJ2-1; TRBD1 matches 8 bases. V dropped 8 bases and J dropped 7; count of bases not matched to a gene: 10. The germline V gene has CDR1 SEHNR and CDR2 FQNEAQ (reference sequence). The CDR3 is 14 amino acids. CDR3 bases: TGTGCCAGCGGGAGGACAGGGACTGGGAATGAGCAGTTCTTC. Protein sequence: CASGRTGTGNEQFF. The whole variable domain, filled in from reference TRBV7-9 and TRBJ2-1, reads DTGVSQNPRHKITKRGQNVTFRCDPISEHNRLYWYRQTLGQGPEFLTYFQNEAQLEKSRLLSDRFSAERPKGSFSTLEIQRTEQGDSAMYLCASGRTGTGNEQFFGPGTRLTVL.

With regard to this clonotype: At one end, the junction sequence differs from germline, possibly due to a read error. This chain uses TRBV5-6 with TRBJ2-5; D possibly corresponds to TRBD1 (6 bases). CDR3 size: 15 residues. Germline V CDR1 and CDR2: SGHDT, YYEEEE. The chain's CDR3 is CACSSLRGYQETQYF. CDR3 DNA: TGTGCCTGCAGCTCACTAAGGGGGTACCAAGAGACCCAGTACTTC.